The 10 T cell receptor beta chains below all came from one sample that was sequenced in a study of shared T cell receptors in the human thymus. Profiled with immunoSEQ multiplex PCR; TCRdb holds only in-frame clones, not every one. The profile shows about 660,000 clones, around 87% of them singletons. These same records also appear under a second study, on human thymus T cells.

Sample: thymocytes. These receptors were obtained from a boy younger than two with a congenital heart defect.

V is TRBV9 and J is TRBJ2-3; the match to TRBD2 covers 10 bases. CDR3 length equals 16 residues. The junction had 5 bases not matched to a gene; V was cut back by 0 bases and J by 4 bases. Germline CDR1 SGDLS, CDR2 YYNGEE. CDR3 sequence (DNA): TGTGCCAGCAGCGTAGTCAGACTAGCGGGCCCAGATACGCAGTATTTT. Protein sequence: CASSVVRLAGPDTQYF.

This clone came up a few times. V gene TRBV28 combines with J gene TRBJ1-2; 9 positions agree with TRBD1. Germline V gives CDR1 MDHEN, CDR2 SYDVKM. The ends lost 4 bases at V and 7 bases at J; junction bases unmatched: 16. The CDR3 totals 17 residues. The CDR3 sequence is CASSSIRTGAPYSGYTF. The CDR3, as DNA: TGTGCCAGCAGTTCCATACGGACAGGGGCCCCCTATAGTGGCTACACCTTC.

This chain's CDR3 is CASFTRRAGYTQYF. DNA for the CDR3: TGTGCCAGCTTTACTCGGCGTGCGGGCTATACGCAGTATTTT. This chain joins TRBV6-1 and TRBJ2-3, with D perhaps TRBD2 (5 bases). The germline V gene has CDR1 MNHNS and CDR2 SASEGT. This CDR3 comprises 14 residues. Trimming pared 8 bases from V and 7 bases from J, leaving 19 bases between.

This clone was found once. The V call is TRBV18, the J call TRBJ2-7; D perhaps matches TRBD1 (6 bases). This CDR3 has 16 residues. V was clipped by 0 bases and J by 5 bases, with 17 bases between them. The germline gives CDR1 KGHSH, CDR2 LQKENI. The CDR3 loop is CASSPPSIGGLNEQYF. The CDR3 coding sequence is TGTGCCAGCTCACCACCGTCAATAGGGGGTCTCAACGAGCAGTACTTC.

The chain couples TRBV10-2 to TRBJ2-1; 10 nucleotides agree with TRBD1. CDR1 and CDR2 (germline): WSHSY, SAAADI. Trimming cost V 1 base and J 15 bases; bases outside gene matches: 6. The CDR3 totals 13 residues. CDR3 loop: CASSELTGGEVFF. The DNA for the CDR3 is TGCGCCAGCAGTGAGTTGACAGGGGGCGAAGTGTTCTTC.

CDR3 sequence: CASSPRTGSTYEQYF. The DNA of the CDR3 is TGTGCCAGCAGCCCCCGGACAGGCTCCACCTACGAGCAGTACTTC. The chain carries TRBV5-6 and TRBJ2-7; 7 bases map to TRBD1. J was trimmed by 2 bases and V by 4 bases; bases with no gene match: 9. Germline assignment: CDR1 SGHDT and CDR2 YYEEEE. This CDR3 is 15 amino acids long.

The chain employs TRBV11-2 and TRBJ2-7; 8 positions match TRBD1. V shed 1 base, J shed 6 bases, and the junction held 2 bases outside the gene matches. This CDR3 spans 13 amino acids. CDR1 is SGHAT, CDR2 FQNNGV, per germline. CDR3: CASSLGQGCEQYF. DNA of the CDR3: TGTGCCAGCAGCTTAGGACAGGGGTGCGAGCAGTACTTC.

V and J are TRBV12-5 and TRBJ2-1; 7 bases map to TRBD2. The CDR3 spans 17 residues. With 3 bases clipped from V and 9 bases from J, the junction kept 17 bases outside the gene matches. Germline CDR1 reads LGHNT; CDR2 reads FRNRAP. The CDR3 spells CASGFSIRERDRAEQFF. The CDR3 DNA follows: TGTGCTAGTGGTTTCTCGATACGCGAGCGGGATAGAGCTGAGCAGTTCTTC.

The rearrangement uses TRBV10-1 and TRBJ2-7; no reliable D call. Deletions cut 4 bases from V and 2 bases from J, with 9 bases between. This CDR3 has 13 residues. Germline V gives CDR1 WNHNN, CDR2 SYGVQD (reference sequence). The CDR3 nucleotides are TGCGCCAGCAGTGGGCCCAATCCCTACGAGCAGTACTTC. It is translated as CASSGPNPYEQYF.

The rearrangement joins TRBV11-2 to TRBJ2-1, with 13 bases fitting TRBD2. The CDR3 totals 16 residues. Germline V gene data show CDR1 as SGHAT and CDR2 as FQNNGV. V dropped 5 bases and J dropped 4; count of bases not matched to a gene: 5. DNA of the CDR3: TGTGCCAGCAGCATGGGACTAGCGGGACCTTACAATGAGCAGTTCTTC. Amino acid sequence: CASSMGLAGPYNEQFF.